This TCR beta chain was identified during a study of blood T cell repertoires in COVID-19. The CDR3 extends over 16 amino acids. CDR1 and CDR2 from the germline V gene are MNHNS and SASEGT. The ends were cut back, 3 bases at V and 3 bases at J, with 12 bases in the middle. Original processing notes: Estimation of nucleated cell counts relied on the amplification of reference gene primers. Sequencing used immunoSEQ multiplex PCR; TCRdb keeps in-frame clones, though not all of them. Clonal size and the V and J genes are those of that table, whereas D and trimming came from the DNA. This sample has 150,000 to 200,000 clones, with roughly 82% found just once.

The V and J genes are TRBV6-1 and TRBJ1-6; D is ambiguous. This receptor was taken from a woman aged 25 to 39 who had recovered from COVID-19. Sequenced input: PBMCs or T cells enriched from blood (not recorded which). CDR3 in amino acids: CASSDPKAFYNSPLHF. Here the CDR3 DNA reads TGTGCCAGCAGTGACCCAAAAGCCTTCTATAATTCACCCCTCCACTTT.